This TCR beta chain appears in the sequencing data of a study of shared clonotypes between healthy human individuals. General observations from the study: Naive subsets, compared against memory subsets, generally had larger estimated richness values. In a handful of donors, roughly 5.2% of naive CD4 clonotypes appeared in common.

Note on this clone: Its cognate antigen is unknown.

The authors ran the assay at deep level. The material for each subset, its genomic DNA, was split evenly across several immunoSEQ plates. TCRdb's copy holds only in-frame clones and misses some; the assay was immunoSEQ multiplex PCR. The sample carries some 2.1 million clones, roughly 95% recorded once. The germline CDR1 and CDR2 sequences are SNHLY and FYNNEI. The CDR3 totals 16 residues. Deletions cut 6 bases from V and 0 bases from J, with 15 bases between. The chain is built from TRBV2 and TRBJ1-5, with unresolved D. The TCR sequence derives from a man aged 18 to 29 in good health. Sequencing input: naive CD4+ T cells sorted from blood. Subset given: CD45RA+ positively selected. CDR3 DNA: TGTGCCAGCAGGGGCGTCCCAGCCCTTAGCAATCAGCCCCAGCATTTT. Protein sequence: CASRGVPALSNQPQHF.